The clone carrying this T cell receptor beta chain was recorded a few times. TCRdb called the RT-PCR reads again in MiXCR, with one record for every CDR3 protein. This table holds hundreds of thousands of distinct CDR3 sequences, 11% to 15% found once. Per germline, CDR1 LGHDT and CDR2 YNNKEL (reference sequence). The CDR3 contains 15 residues. Trimming took 4 bases from V and 0 from J, leaving 12 bases between them. Input material: memory CD4+ T cells from blood. The genes are TRBV3-1 and TRBJ1-1, with D unresolved. The receptor's source is a female donor in good health, serving as a healthy control. CDR3 in amino acids: CASSPWEDLNTEAFF. The DNA for the CDR3 is TGTGCCAGCAGCCCTTGGGAGGACCTGAACACTGAAGCTTTCTTT.